One and the same sample provided the 6 T cell receptor beta chains below, sequenced in a study of cytomegalovirus exposure and HLA in healthy donors. PCR employed 60 Vbeta and 13 Jbeta primers. Only in-frame clones appear in the TCRdb table, and some are missing; sequencing was by immunoSEQ multiplex PCR. This sample's table reports more than 85,000 clones. Sequencing was carried out using PBMCs. Every receptor here comes from a girl aged 10 to 17 in good health and CMV-seropositive.

The rearrangement joins TRBV29-1 to TRBJ2-7; D is perhaps TRBD2 (5 bases). V was cut by 5 bases and J by 3 bases, with 14 bases left in between. Per germline, CDR1 SQVTM and CDR2 ANQGSEA. This CDR3 has 13 residues. In nucleotides, the CDR3 is TGCAGCGTTCGCACCTCAGGAGGCTACGAGCAGTACTTC. This sequence encodes CSVRTSGGYEQYF.

The rearrangement joins TRBV19 to TRBJ2-2; 8 positions agree with TRBD1. CDR3 size: 16 residues. Germline CDR1 is LNHDA and CDR2 is SQIVND (reference sequence). V shed 7 bases and J 5 bases; nucleotides not matched to a gene: 12. DNA for the CDR3: TGTGCCAGTAAAACAGGGGGAGGTTTAACTACCGGGGAGCTGTTTTTT. Protein: CASKTGGGLTTGELFF.

This chain links TRBV23-1 with TRBJ2-7; TRBD1 aligns across 9 bases. TRBV23-1 is assigned to the ORF class and has an uncertain function. The CDR3 is 12 residues long. The junction had 4 bases not matched to a gene; V was cut back by 9 bases and J by 4 bases. This chain's CDR3 is CARSGQGYEQYF. In nucleotides, the CDR3 is TGCGCCAGGTCTGGACAGGGGTACGAGCAGTACTTC.

The V gene is TRBV19, the J gene TRBJ1-5, with TRBD1 matching 7 bases. This CDR3 has 15 amino acids. The germline V gene has CDR1 LNHDA and CDR2 SQIVND (reference sequence). V lost 5 bases, J lost 3 bases, and 7 bases stayed unmatched. CDR3 protein: CASSGNTGANQPQHF. CDR3 DNA sequence: TGTGCCAGTAGTGGCAATACAGGGGCCAATCAGCCCCAGCATTTT.

V gene TRBV2 combines with J gene TRBJ2-1; D unclear. The V end was cut by 3 bases, the J end by 5 bases, with 14 bases between. Germline CDR1 SNHLY, CDR2 FYNNEI. The CDR3 is made up of 15 amino acids. CDR3 in DNA: TGTGCCAGCAGTGACTTCGGTATCTCACACAATGAGCAGTTCTTC. This codes for CASSDFGISHNEQFF.

J is TRBJ2-7 and V is TRBV11-3; D gene uncertain. This CDR3 is built from 10 residues. Trimming took 2 bases from V and 9 from J, leaving 5 bases between them. The V gene's germline CDR1 is SGHNT and CDR2 YENEEA. The chain's CDR3 is CASSLSGQYV. The DNA of the CDR3 is TGTGCCAGCAGCTTAAGTGGGCAGTACGTC.